One TCR beta chain is described in this entry. This clonotype turned up a few times. Its antigen target is currently unknown. The sample holds no much larger clone one base away, and base qualities are not on file. These data belong to a study of naive and memory T cell subsets (TCRdb year 2017). For the study in its entirety: In the figure summarizing the skin biopsy and whole blood samples, some ten blood donors, 7 tuberculin skin test biopsies and 3 saline control biopsies were reported. PCR2 was typically performed as a SYBR Green qPCR that was stopped at a set threshold, although end-point PCR (approximately 6 cycles) could be used instead for low-input samples.

V is clipped by 5 bases and J by 3 bases, and the sequence between their germline boundaries is 18 bases long. The CDR3 spans 16 residues, from the cysteine through the phenylalanine. Of all the DNA, just the CDR3 is kept, 48 bases in frame from base 1. Sequences SGHTA (CDR1) and FQGNSA (CDR2) are obtained from the germline V gene. Library creation used 5' RACE. For the blood and skin samples, TCR RNA was reverse transcribed with SuperScript IV using primers for the alpha and beta constant regions. The ligated cDNA was amplified by four rounds of PCR, in which nested alpha and beta constant region primers were used together with the SP2 primer. An oligonucleotide carrying the Illumina SP2 primer and a UMI was ligated to the cDNA 3' end using T4 RNA ligase 1. The 12-nucleotide UMI was composed of two random hexamers separated by an eight-base spacer, which was included to prevent hairpin formation. TCR alpha and beta chain libraries were processed separately from the second PCR onward, with dual indexing for multiplexing. After pooling, the indexed libraries were analyzed by capillary electrophoresis and sequenced on either an Illumina MiSeq or NextSeq. To boost base diversity and improve cluster recognition, PhiX DNA at about 5-7.5% was spiked into the libraries. The source study handled its data this way. Demultiplexor pulled UMIs out of read 2, joined the UMIs with the TCR sequence from read 1, and separated reads according to sample indices. V and J genes and V-J junctions were identified by Decombinator, which gave every TCR a five-part identifier that included V and J deletions. UMIs were used by Collapsinator to correct sequencing errors and PCR amplification heterogeneity, so that a UMI-based abundance was obtained for each TCR. CDR3Translator turned identifiers into nucleotide sequence, translated that sequence into amino acids, and pulled out CDR3 regions based on terminal motifs. After normalization to the amount of input RNA, the error-corrected alpha and beta TCR counts from blood and from skin were compared. The public reads were reanalyzed by TCRdb: fastp trimming at Q25, MiXCR alignment, in-frame beta chains only. CDR3 protein sequences are deduplicated, and each keeps its most common genes and DNA. The V and J calls shown here were made by TCRdb, not taken from the authors' results. Present in this sample are 25,000 to 30,000 distinct CDR3 sequences, roughly 23% of which were seen just once. The ten largest clones take up approximately 1.7% of the sample.

For whole blood analysis, approximately 2.6 ml of peripheral blood was drawn from adult healthy volunteers into Tempus tubes, and RNA was extracted according to the manufacturer's instructions. Using 3' ligation of a UMI-containing oligonucleotide to TCR cDNA, the study laid out a robust and sensitive protocol to amplify, sequence and analyze TCRs. Total RNA was used without cell sorting and was treated with RQ1 DNase before reverse transcription, with a target input of roughly 1 to 1000 ng. Skin biopsy and whole blood libraries were made to test pipeline robustness in samples where T cells form a minority population. Results the study describes overall, beyond this receptor: The potential sensitivity of the RNA-based method to TCR transcript changes with T cell activation and differentiation was acknowledged.

This TCR derives from a female donor in good health. Recombination connected TRBV7-2 to TRBJ2-3; TRBD2 could be the D gene, as 6 bases match. This receptor has the CDR3 CASSPGVAWETDTQYF. DNA sequence: TGTGCCAGCAGCCCGGGGGTAGCGTGGGAGACAGATACGCAGTATTTT.